Listed here are 20 T cell receptor beta chains from one sample, sequenced in a study of blood T cell repertoires in COVID-19. The table came from immunoSEQ multiplex PCR; TCRdb's copy has only in-frame clones and leaves some out. The sample has around 330,000 clones, 75% to 90% seen once. Source material: PBMCs or T cells enriched from blood (not recorded which). The receptors stem from a woman aged 40 to 50 who had recovered from COVID-19.

The chain couples TRBV3-1 (or the pseudogene TRBV3-2) to TRBJ2-3; 7 bases agree with TRBD2. V was clipped by 1 base and J by 9 bases; unmatched bases: 13. Germline V lookup: CDR1 LGHDT, CDR2 YNNKEL (reference sequence). CDR3 length: 16 residues. The DNA for the CDR3 is TGTGCCAGCAGCCAAGGGGGAAGCGGGCGGGGGATCACGCAGTATTTT. Translating gives CASSQGGSGRGITQYF.

The chain employs TRBV5-1 and TRBJ2-4; 8 bases fit TRBD1. V lost 4 bases and J lost 10; bases outside the gene matches: 10. The CDR3 sequence is 14 residues long. CDR1 is SGHRS and CDR2 is YFSETQ in the germline V gene. The chain's CDR3 is CASSPGQGAAIQYF. The DNA for the CDR3 is TGCGCCAGCAGCCCCGGGCAGGGGGCAGCTATTCAGTACTTC. Variable domain in full (rest from reference TRBV5-1 and TRBJ2-4): KAGVTQTPRYLIKTRGQQVTLSCSPISGHRSVSWYQQTPGQGLQFLFEYFSETQRNKGNFPGRFSGRQFSNSRSEMNVSTLELGDSALYLCASSPGQGAAIQYFGAGTRLSVL.

V is TRBV2 and J is TRBJ2-3; TRBD1 might be the D (6 bases). The CDR3 contains 15 residues. Per germline, CDR1 SNHLY and CDR2 FYNNEI. Between the trimmed V and J ends, which lost 0 bases and 6 bases, there was a span of 13 bases. The CDR3 here is CASSEASPGADTQYF. The CDR3 nucleotides read TGTGCCAGCAGTGAAGCCTCACCAGGGGCCGATACGCAGTATTTT.

The rearrangement links TRBV27 to TRBJ1-5; 7 bases are a match to TRBD1. Germline CDR1 is MNHEY and CDR2 is SMNVEV (reference sequence). Trimming removed 6 bases from V and 3 bases from J; junction bases left unmatched: 5. The CDR3 spans 14 residues. The CDR3 reads CASSATGFNQPQHF. In nucleotides, the CDR3 is TGTGCCAGCAGCGCGACAGGGTTCAATCAGCCCCAGCATTTT.

The chain has TRBV2 and TRBJ1-4, with D unresolved. Germline values: CDR1 SNHLY, CDR2 FYNNEI. The CDR3 contains 14 residues. Trimming shortened V by 7 bases and J by 6 bases, and 15 bases separated the two germline ends. In DNA form, the CDR3 reads TGTGCCAGCAACGTTAGAGGTTTTGATGAAAAACTGTTTTTT. Amino acid sequence: CASNVRGFDEKLFF.

This clone has a single count. The V call is TRBV7-2, the J call TRBJ1-5; 10 nucleotides agree with TRBD1. Per germline, CDR1 SGHTA and CDR2 FQGNSA. The CDR3 is made up of 17 amino acids. V shed 3 bases, J shed 2 bases, and the junction held 7 bases outside the gene matches. The CDR3 nucleotides are TGTGCCAGCAGCTTGCTACCCGGGACAGGGGGCAATCAGCCCCAGCATTTT. Translation: CASSLLPGTGGNQPQHF.

This CDR3 is CATSSRLAGETQYF. In DNA form, the CDR3 reads TGTGCCACCAGCTCGCGACTAGCAGGAGAGACCCAGTACTTC. This sequence joins TRBV15 and TRBJ2-5; 7 nucleotides agree with TRBD2. The CDR3 is 14 amino acids. The J segment lost 4 bases and the V segment lost 5 bases, leaving 7 bases of the junction unmatched. From germline, CDR1 is LNHNV and CDR2 YYDKDF (reference sequence).

CDR3 sequence: CASSLARTDNEQFF. CDR3 sequence (DNA): TGTGCCAGCAGCTTAGCGCGCACAGACAATGAGCAGTTCTTC. V gene TRBV7-2 combines with J gene TRBJ2-1; D ambiguous. The V gene's germline CDR1 is SGHTA and CDR2 FQGNSA. With 0 bases removed from V and 5 bases from J, the gap between germline ends came to 8 bases. The CDR3 is 14 residues long.

This clone occurred once. The J gene is TRBJ1-6, the V gene TRBV7-2, with 10 bases fitting TRBD1. This CDR3 spans 16 amino acids. Trimming removed 1 base from V and 7 bases from J; junction bases left unmatched: 4. CDR1 SGHTA and CDR2 FQGNSA come from the germline V gene. The CDR3 bases are TGTGCCAGCAGCTTAGTGGGGACAGGGGACAATTCACCCCTCCACTTT. It is translated as CASSLVGTGDNSPLHF.

The chain's CDR3 is CATSRRGNTNEKLFF. The CDR3 region has the DNA TGTGCCACCAGCCGCAGGGGTAATACTAATGAAAAACTGTTTTTT. J is TRBJ1-4 and V is TRBV15, with D tentatively TRBD1 (6 bases). Per germline, CDR1 LNHNV and CDR2 YYDKDF (reference sequence). Trimming shortened V by 5 bases and J by 2 bases, and 12 bases separated the two germline ends. This CDR3 contains 15 residues.

The chain joins TRBV19 to TRBJ1-5; TRBD1 is a possible D gene (5 bases). Trimming cost V 7 bases and J 2 bases, with 21 bases left between them. The CDR3 is 17 residues long. The germline V gene has CDR1 LNHDA and CDR2 SQIVND (reference sequence). CDR3 amino acids: CASTFSRRGGGNQPQHF. CDR3 bases: TGTGCCAGTACCTTTTCGAGGCGCGGGGGAGGCAATCAGCCCCAGCATTTT.

This chain joins TRBV29-1 and TRBJ1-1; perhaps TRBD1 as D (6 bases). Germline V gene data show CDR1 as SQVTM and CDR2 as ANQGSEA. Trimming took 6 bases from V and 4 from J, leaving 15 bases between them. This CDR3 contains 13 residues. This CDR3 is CSVGLGASTEAFF. DNA of the CDR3: TGCAGCGTAGGCCTGGGGGCAAGCACTGAAGCTTTCTTT.

This rearrangement joins TRBV27 to TRBJ2-1; 9 bases fit TRBD1. The CDR3 runs to 16 residues. The germline V gene encodes CDR1 MNHEY and CDR2 SMNVEV (reference sequence). V trimming: 2 bases; J trimming: 8 bases; junction bases outside the gene matches: 10. CDR3 coding DNA: TGTGCCAGCAGTTTAGCCGGGACAGGGCGGAGGGATGAGCAGTTCTTC. It yields the protein CASSLAGTGRRDEQFF.

The gene calls are TRBV29-1 and TRBJ2-5; tentatively, D is TRBD1 (6 bases). The length of the CDR3 is 13 residues. The V gene's germline CDR1 is SQVTM and CDR2 ANQGSEA. Trimming left V 7 bases short and J 5 bases short, with 17 bases between. The chain's CDR3 is CSAAHREGETQYF. CDR3 coding DNA: TGCAGCGCCGCGCACAGGGAAGGGGAGACCCAGTACTTC.

V usage is TRBV29-1 and J usage is TRBJ1-1; TRBD1 is a possible D gene (5 bases). The CDR3 length is 15 residues. The V gene's germline CDR1 is SQVTM and CDR2 ANQGSEA. V shed 3 bases and J shed 5 bases, with 19 bases lying between them. The CDR3 here is CSVDWGWGPRTEAFF. The CDR3 DNA follows: TGCAGCGTTGATTGGGGTTGGGGCCCCCGGACTGAAGCTTTCTTT.

The chain couples TRBV7-2 to TRBJ1-1; no clear D. Germline V gene lookup returns CDR1 SGHTA and CDR2 FQGNSA. The CDR3 runs to 14 residues. With 6 bases removed from V and 4 bases from J, the gap between germline ends came to 15 bases. DNA for the CDR3: TGTGCCAGCAGTGCCAACCCGGGGTCCACTGAAGCTTTCTTT. Its protein is CASSANPGSTEAFF.

The chain uses TRBV4-2 and TRBJ1-1; 8 bases map to TRBD1. This CDR3 is built from 17 residues. Germline values: CDR1 LGHNA, CDR2 YNFKEQ. Losses at the gene ends were 1 base for V and 1 base for J; bases not matched to a gene: 8. The chain's CDR3 is CASSQVLQGARNTEAFF. The CDR3 DNA reads as TGTGCCAGCAGCCAAGTTCTGCAGGGGGCCCGGAACACTGAAGCTTTCTTT.

This chain connects TRBV13 to TRBJ2-3; possibly TRBD1 for D (5 bases). The CDR3 spans 15 residues. The germline V gene has CDR1 PRHDT and CDR2 FYEKMQ (reference sequence). The V and J ends lost 6 bases and 4 bases respectively, with 17 bases between them. CDR3 DNA: TGTGCCAGCAGTCTCGGTATAGGGGATCCAGATACGCAGTATTTT. As protein: CASSLGIGDPDTQYF.

This chain uses TRBV19 with TRBJ1-2, with unresolved D. CDR3 length equals 13 residues. V lost 8 bases, J lost 3 bases, and 13 bases lay in between. Germline lookup yields CDR1 LNHDA and CDR2 SQIVND (reference sequence). The CDR3 reads CASQRRGDYGYTF. CDR3 DNA sequence: TGTGCCAGTCAGCGGCGGGGTGACTATGGCTACACCTTC.

The chain combines TRBV4-1 with TRBJ2-5, with 12 bases lining up with TRBD1. The CDR3 covers 16 residues. The germline V gene has CDR1 MGHRA and CDR2 YSYEKL. V trimming: 3 bases; J trimming: 2 bases; junction bases outside the gene matches: 4. CDR3 sequence reads: CASSQRDRGRQETQYF. DNA of the CDR3: TGCGCCAGCAGCCAGCGGGACAGGGGGCGACAAGAGACCCAGTACTTC.